Listed below are T cell receptor beta chains from one sample, sequenced in a study of cytomegalovirus exposure and HLA in healthy donors. This table comes from immunoSEQ multiplex PCR, and its TCRdb copy is limited to in-frame clones, with some not included. Here the sample spans 70,000 to 95,000 clones, approximately 80% being singletons. Sequencing used PBMCs. Every receptor here comes from a man younger than 35 in good health and CMV-seronegative. Both conserved end residues are trimmed from each CDR3. The D gene is left open where the match is weak.

TRBV5-5	-	TRBJ2-6	ASSFGGGAGANVLT
TRBV2	TRBD1	TRBJ1-3	ASSRQGESGNTIY
TRBV10-3	TRBD2	TRBJ2-1	AASELAAGNEQF
TRBV5-8	TRBD1	TRBJ1-2	ASTQTGTGIDYGYT
TRBV6-5	TRBD1	TRBJ1-2	ASSYVGGNGYT
TRBV6-5	TRBD2	TRBJ2-2	ASRMSGGAGELF
TRBV5-6	TRBD1	TRBJ2-1	ASSLVAGTGLNNEQF
TRBV11-3	-	TRBJ2-2	ASRTEYGELF
TRBV9	-	TRBJ2-3	ASSPSGGVSTDTQY
TRBV6-5	-	TRBJ2-3	ASSGPQHTQY
TRBV18	TRBD1	TRBJ1-1	ASSPTQGGRTEAF
TRBV15	-	TRBJ1-2	ATSSAGWGYGYT
TRBV5-5	TRBD1	TRBJ2-7	ASSSNRGRFYEQY
TRBV6-1	-	TRBJ1-5	ASTRGGEYQPQH
TRBV6-5	TRBD1	TRBJ2-7	ASSSTTGSPYEQY
TRBV5-6	-	TRBJ2-2	ASSFETRPGGELF
TRBV7-3	-	TRBJ1-3	ASSLGTAGNTIY
TRBV11-2	TRBD1	TRBJ2-5	ASNSPGQGGETQY
TRBV6-1	TRBD1	TRBJ1-2	ASQRGGQDYGYT
TRBV19	TRBD2	TRBJ2-7	ASTPSIAGVYEQY
TRBV11-2	-	TRBJ2-7	ASIGGAQGPITYEQY
TRBV9	-	TRBJ1-5	ASSASGRNRPQH
TRBV5-1	TRBD1	TRBJ1-1	ASSMGQGTEAF
TRBV30	TRBD2	TRBJ2-3	AWRPLAGLDTQY
TRBV6-5	-	TRBJ2-5	ASSRSGNSEETQY
TRBV2	-	TRBJ1-6	ASSELGSSSPLH
TRBV9	TRBD2	TRBJ2-2	ASSVGGALGELF
TRBV30	-	TRBJ1-1	AWSVWGRNTEAF
TRBV30	-	TRBJ2-3	AWNRQGTDTQY
TRBV7-8	TRBD2	TRBJ2-2	ASSWGRGRVGELF
TRBV11-3	-	TRBJ2-3	ASSLMGGRGTDTQY
TRBV7-9	-	TRBJ2-3	ASSLNRAEGTDTQY
TRBV28	-	TRBJ1-3	ASSFSQGGNTIY
TRBV7-9	-	TRBJ1-1	ASSLVLEGTEAF
TRBV6-5	-	TRBJ1-6	ASSAGLHNSPLH
TRBV7-9	TRBD1	TRBJ1-1	ASRGTGVGTEAF
TRBV5-1	TRBD1	TRBJ2-3	ASSKGDRGTDTQY
TRBV6-6	-	TRBJ1-1	ASSRSNTEAF
TRBV2	-	TRBJ1-1	ASSDLGSPTEAF
TRBV2	TRBD1	TRBJ1-5	ASSDTGVFQPQH